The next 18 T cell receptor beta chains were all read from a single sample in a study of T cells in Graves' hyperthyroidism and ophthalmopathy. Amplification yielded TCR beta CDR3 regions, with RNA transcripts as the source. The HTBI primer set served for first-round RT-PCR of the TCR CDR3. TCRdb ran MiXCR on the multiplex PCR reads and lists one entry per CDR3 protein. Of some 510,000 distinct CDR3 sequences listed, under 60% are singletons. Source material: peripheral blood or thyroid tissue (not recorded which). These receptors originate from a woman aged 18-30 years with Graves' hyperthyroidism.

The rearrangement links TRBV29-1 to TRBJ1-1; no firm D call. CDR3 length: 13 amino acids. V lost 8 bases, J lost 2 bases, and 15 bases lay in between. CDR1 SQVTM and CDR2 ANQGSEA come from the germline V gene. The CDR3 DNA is TGCAGCACCTCACGGTGGACTAACACTGAAGCTTTCTTT. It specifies CSTSRWTNTEAFF. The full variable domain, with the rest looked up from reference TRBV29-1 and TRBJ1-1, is SAVISQKPSRDICQRGTSLTIQCQVDSQVTMMFWYRQQPGQSLTLIATANQGSEATYESGFVIDKFPISRPNLTFSTLTVSNMSPEDSSIYLCSTSRWTNTEAFFGQGTRLTVV.

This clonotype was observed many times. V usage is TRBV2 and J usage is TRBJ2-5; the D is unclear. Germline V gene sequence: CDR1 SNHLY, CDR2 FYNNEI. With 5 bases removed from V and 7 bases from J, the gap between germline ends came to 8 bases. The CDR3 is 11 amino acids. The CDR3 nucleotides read TGTGCCAGCAGTAAAAAGGGGACCCAGTACTTC. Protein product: CASSKKGTQYF.

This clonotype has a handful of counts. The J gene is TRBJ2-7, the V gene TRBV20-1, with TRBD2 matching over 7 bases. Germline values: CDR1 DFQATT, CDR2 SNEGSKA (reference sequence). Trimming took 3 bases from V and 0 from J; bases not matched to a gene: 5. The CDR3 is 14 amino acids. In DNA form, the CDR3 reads TGCAGTGCTAGTGGGCCTAGCGGCTCCTACGAGCAGTACTTC. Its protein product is CSASGPSGSYEQYF.

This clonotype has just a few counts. CDR3 loop: CASSPDYLSTDTQYF. For the CDR3, the DNA is TGTGCCAGCAGCCCAGACTACTTGAGCACAGATACGCAGTATTTT. The chain joins TRBV7-2 to TRBJ2-3; a weak D match, TRBD2 (5 bases). From germline, CDR1 is SGHTA and CDR2 FQGNSA. This CDR3 has 15 residues. Trimming removed 5 bases from V and 0 bases from J, with 12 bases in between.

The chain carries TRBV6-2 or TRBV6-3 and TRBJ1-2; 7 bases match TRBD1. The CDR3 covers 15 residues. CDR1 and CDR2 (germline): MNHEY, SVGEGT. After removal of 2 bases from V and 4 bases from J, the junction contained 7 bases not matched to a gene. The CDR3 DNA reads TGTGCCAGCAGTTACAACCTTTGGGACAGCTATGGCTACACCTTC. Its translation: CASSYNLWDSYGYTF.

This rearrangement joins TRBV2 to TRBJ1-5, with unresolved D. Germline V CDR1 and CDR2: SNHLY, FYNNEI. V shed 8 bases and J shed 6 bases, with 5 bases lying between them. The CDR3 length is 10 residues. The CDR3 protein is CASGRQPQHF. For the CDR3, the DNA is TGTGCCAGCGGCCGTCAGCCCCAGCATTTT.

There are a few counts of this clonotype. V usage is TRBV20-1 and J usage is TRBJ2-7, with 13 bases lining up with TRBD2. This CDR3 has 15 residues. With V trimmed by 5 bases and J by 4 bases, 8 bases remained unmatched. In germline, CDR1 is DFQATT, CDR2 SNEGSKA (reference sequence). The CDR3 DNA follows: TGCAGTGCTTCCCGGACTAGCGGGAGTATGTACGAGCAGTACTTC. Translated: CSASRTSGSMYEQYF.

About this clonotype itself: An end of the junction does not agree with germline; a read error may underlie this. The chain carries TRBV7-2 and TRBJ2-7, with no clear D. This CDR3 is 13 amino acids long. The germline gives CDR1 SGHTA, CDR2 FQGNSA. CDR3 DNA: TGCGCCAGCAGCCAGACCCTGGTATACGAGCAGTACTTC. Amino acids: CASSQTLVYEQYF.

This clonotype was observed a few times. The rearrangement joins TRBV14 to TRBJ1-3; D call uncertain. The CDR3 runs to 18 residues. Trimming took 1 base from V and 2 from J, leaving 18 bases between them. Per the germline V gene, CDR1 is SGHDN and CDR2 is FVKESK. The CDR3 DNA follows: TGTGCCAGCAGCCAAGCGGGCGAGGTAAAAAAGACTGGAAACACCATATATTTT. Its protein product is CASSQAGEVKKTGNTIYF.

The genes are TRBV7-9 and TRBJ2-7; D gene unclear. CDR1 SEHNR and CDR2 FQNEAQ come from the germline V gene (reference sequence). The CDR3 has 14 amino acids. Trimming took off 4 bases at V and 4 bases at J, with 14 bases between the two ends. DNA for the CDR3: TGTGCCAGCAGCTCCCTATACGGGCCTTACGAGCAGTACTTC. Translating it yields CASSSLYGPYEQYF.

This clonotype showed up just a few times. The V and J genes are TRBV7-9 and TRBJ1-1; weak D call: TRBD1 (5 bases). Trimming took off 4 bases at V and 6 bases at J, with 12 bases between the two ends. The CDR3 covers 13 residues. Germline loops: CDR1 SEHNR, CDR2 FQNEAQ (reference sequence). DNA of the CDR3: TGTGCCAGCAGCTCTAGACAGAATCCTGAAGCTTTCTTT. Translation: CASSSRQNPEAFF.

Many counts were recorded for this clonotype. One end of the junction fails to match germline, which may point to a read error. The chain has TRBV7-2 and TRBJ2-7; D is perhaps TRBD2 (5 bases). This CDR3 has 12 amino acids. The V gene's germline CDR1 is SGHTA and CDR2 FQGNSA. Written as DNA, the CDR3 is TGCGCCAGCAGCCAAGTTGGTGGGAGGCAGTACTTC. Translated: CASSQVGGRQYF. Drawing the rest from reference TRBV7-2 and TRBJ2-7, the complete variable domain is GAGVSQSPSNKVTEKGKDVELRCDPISGHTALYWYRQSLGQGLEFLIYFQGNSAPDKSGLPSDRFSAERTGGSVSTLTIQRTQQEDSAVYLCASSQVGGRQYFGPGTRLTVT.

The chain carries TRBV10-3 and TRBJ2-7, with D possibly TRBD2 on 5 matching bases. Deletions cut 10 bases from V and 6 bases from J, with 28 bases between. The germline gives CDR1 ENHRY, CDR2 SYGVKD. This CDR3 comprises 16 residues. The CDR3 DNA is TGTGCCAGCAGGCACCTAAGGAAGAGGGAGCCGGGCGAGCAGTACTTC. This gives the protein CASRHLRKREPGEQYF.

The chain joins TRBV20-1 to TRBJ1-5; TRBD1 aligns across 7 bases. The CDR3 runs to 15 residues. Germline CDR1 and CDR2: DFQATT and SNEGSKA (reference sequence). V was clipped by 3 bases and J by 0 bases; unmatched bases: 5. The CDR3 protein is CSASGDSFSNQPQHF. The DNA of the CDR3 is TGCAGTGCTAGTGGGGACAGCTTTAGCAATCAGCCCCAGCATTTT.

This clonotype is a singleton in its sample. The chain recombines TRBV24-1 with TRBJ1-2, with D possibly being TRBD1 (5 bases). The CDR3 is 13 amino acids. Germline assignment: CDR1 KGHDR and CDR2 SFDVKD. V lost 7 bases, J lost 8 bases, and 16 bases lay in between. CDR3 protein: CATRDTGVKGYTF. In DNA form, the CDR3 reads TGTGCCACCAGGGACACCGGCGTCAAGGGCTACACCTTC.

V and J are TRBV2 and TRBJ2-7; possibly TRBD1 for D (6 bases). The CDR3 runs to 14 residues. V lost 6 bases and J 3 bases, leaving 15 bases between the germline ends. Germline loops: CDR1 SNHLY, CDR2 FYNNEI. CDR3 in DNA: TGTGCCAGCAGCCTCAACAGGGAACTCTACGAGCAGTACTTC. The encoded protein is CASSLNRELYEQYF.

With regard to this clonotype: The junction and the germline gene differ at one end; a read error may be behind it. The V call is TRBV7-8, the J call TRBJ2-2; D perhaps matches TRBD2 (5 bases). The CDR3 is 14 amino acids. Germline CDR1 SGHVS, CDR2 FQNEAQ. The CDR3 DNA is TGTGCCAGCAGCTGGACGTCGAACACCGGGGAGCTGTCTTGG. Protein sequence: CASSWTSNTGELSW.

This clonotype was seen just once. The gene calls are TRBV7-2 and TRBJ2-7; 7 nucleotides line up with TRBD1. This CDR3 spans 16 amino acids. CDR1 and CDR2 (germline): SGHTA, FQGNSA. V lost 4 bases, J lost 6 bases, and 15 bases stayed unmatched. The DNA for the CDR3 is TGTGCCAGCAGCTCATCCGACAGGGAAGGCGGCGGCGAGCAGTACTTC. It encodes CASSSSDREGGGEQYF.